A few counts support the clone carrying this T cell receptor beta chain. Its antigen is not identified. Primers: 60 Vbeta forward and 13 Jbeta reverse. Clones were read by immunoSEQ multiplex PCR, and TCRdb kept only the in-frame ones, dropping some. In the table there are some 180,000 clones, about 10% of which are singletons. This CDR3 is built from 16 residues. V gave up 4 bases and J gave up 6 bases; unmatched junction bases: 12. The germline V gene encodes CDR1 SGHAT and CDR2 FQNNGV. The sample originates from a study of cytomegalovirus exposure and HLA in healthy donors. General study findings and limits: The investigators catalogued some 150 TCR beta chains as cytomegalovirus-associated. In a later analysis, compared with equally common non-associated chains, HLA-associated beta chains were more expanded. TCR sequences were mostly rare, though some public TCRs occurred in many donors. CMV serostatus was the only immune exposure information that was available.

The TCR sequence derives from a woman in her thirties in good health and CMV-seropositive. This chain links TRBV11-2 with TRBJ1-2; 9 bases agree with TRBD1. The sample was PBMCs. The CDR3 spells CASSSAPGTGSNGYTF. DNA of the CDR3: TGTGCCAGCAGCTCTGCCCCCGGGACAGGGTCGAATGGCTACACCTTC.